This TCR beta chain was found in a study of cytomegalovirus exposure and HLA in healthy donors. Study outcomes and limitations: In vitro confirmation showed three CMV-associated chains to be CMV antigen specific. TCR beta chain V- and J-gene trimming was linked, in a later analysis, to a missense variant in DCLRE1C.

Remarks on this clone: The antigen is undetermined.

PCR involved 60 Vbeta and 13 Jbeta primers. The protocol was immunoSEQ multiplex PCR, while the TCRdb copy is restricted to in-frame clones and leaves out a portion. The sample has some 150,000 clones, more than 75% seen once; the top ten hold around 0.99%. In germline, CDR1 is LNHDA, CDR2 SQIVND (reference sequence). This CDR3 is built from 14 residues. Trimming removed 4 bases from V and 3 bases from J; junction bases left unmatched: 5. The sample taken for sequencing was PBMCs. This TCR derives from a male donor in good health and CMV-seronegative. This chain connects TRBV19 to TRBJ2-7, with 8 positions matching TRBD2. The CDR3 is CASSSGGLHYEQYF. The CDR3 bases are TGTGCCAGTAGTAGCGGGGGGCTCCACTACGAGCAGTACTTC.